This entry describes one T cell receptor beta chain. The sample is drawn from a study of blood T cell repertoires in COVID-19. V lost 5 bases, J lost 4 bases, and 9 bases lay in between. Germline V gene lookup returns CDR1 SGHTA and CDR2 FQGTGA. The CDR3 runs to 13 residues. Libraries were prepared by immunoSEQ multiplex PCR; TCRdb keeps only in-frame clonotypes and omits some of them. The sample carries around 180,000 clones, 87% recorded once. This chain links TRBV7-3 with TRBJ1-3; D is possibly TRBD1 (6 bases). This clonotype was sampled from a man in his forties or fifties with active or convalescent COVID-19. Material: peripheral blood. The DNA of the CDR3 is TGTGCCAGCAGCGAAACAGGGGGAAACACCATATATTTT. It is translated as CASSETGGNTIYF. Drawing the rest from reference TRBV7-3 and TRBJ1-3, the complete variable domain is GAGVSQTPSNKVTEKGKYVELRCDPISGHTALYWYRQSLGQGPEFLIYFQGTGAADDSGLPNDRFFAVRPEGSVSTLKIQRTERGDSAVYLCASSETGGNTIYFGEGSWLTVV.